A selection of T cell receptor beta chains follows, all from one sample in a study of metastatic and nonmetastatic thyroid tumors. TCRdb re-processed the PCR reads through MiXCR. The sample lists about 25,000 clones, 20% occurring once. Sample: blood. All receptors derive from a male donor with papillary thyroid cancer or a benign thyroid nodule (not recorded which). Some clones in this sample may be carry-over from other donors' samples. The CDR3 runs from the conserved cysteine through the conserved F or W. Each record gives: D gene, J gene, clone size, V gene, CDR3 DNA, CDR3 protein. The D gene is left open where the match is weak. Expanded clones get a size class; other rows say once, few or many, or leave the size out.

d_gene: TRBD1
j_gene: TRBJ2-3
abundance: many
v_gene: TRBV5-1
CDR3nt: TGCGCCAGCAGCCAGGGGGCCCCAGATACGCAGTATTTT
CDR3aa: CASSQGAPDTQYF

d_gene: .
j_gene: TRBJ1-5
abundance: many
v_gene: TRBV30
CDR3nt: TGTGCCTGGAGTGATAAGAGAGTCCCCAATCAGCCCCAGCATTTT
CDR3aa: CAWSDKRVPNQPQHF

d_gene: .
j_gene: TRBJ2-7
abundance: .
v_gene: TRBV11-1
CDR3nt: TGTGCCAGCATCTTGGGGGGATCCTACTATCAGTACTTC
CDR3aa: CASILGGSYYQYF

d_gene: TRBD1
j_gene: TRBJ1-2
abundance: .
v_gene: TRBV15
CDR3nt: TGTGCCACCAGCAGAGATGTAGGGGGCCATTCGGGTGGCTACACCTTC
CDR3aa: CATSRDVGGHSGGYTF

d_gene: .
j_gene: TRBJ1-1
abundance: .
v_gene: TRBV24-1
CDR3nt: TGTGCCACCAGTGATAAACTAAACCGCGTATCCACTGAAGCTTTCTTT
CDR3aa: CATSDKLNRVSTEAFF

d_gene: .
j_gene: TRBJ1-1
abundance: many
v_gene: TRBV19
CDR3nt: TGTGCCAGTAGTATCGTGGGAAGTTTCACTGAAGCTTTCTTT
CDR3aa: CASSIVGSFTEAFF

d_gene: TRBD1
j_gene: TRBJ1-2
abundance: many
v_gene: TRBV6-1
CDR3nt: TGTGCCAGCAGTTCCATCGCGACAGGGGGCTATGGCTACACCTTC
CDR3aa: CASSSIATGGYGYTF

d_gene: .
j_gene: TRBJ2-7
abundance: many
v_gene: TRBV4-1
CDR3nt: TGCGCCAGCAGCCAACTCCTTCAGGTTACCTACGAGCAGTACTTC
CDR3aa: CASSQLLQVTYEQYF

d_gene: .
j_gene: TRBJ2-2
abundance: many
v_gene: TRBV5-1
CDR3nt: TGCGCCAGCAGCTGGCACACCGGGGAGCTGTTTTTT
CDR3aa: CASSWHTGELFF

d_gene: .
j_gene: TRBJ1-1
abundance: medium-sized
v_gene: TRBV11-2
CDR3nt: TGTGCCAGCAGCTTAGGGGTAGGGGCGAACACTGAAGCTTTCTTT
CDR3aa: CASSLGVGANTEAFF

d_gene: TRBD1
j_gene: TRBJ2-2
abundance: .
v_gene: TRBV9
CDR3nt: TGTGCCAGCAGCGTAGAAAGGACAGGGGGACTGGACGGGGAGCTGTTTTTT
CDR3aa: CASSVERTGGLDGELFF

d_gene: .
j_gene: TRBJ1-2
abundance: .
v_gene: TRBV19
CDR3nt: TGTGCCAGTAGTATTCGCGACGTGGGCTACACCTTC
CDR3aa: CASSIRDVGYTF

d_gene: .
j_gene: TRBJ1-2
abundance: many
v_gene: TRBV30
CDR3nt: TGTGCCTGGAGTGGACGCGACCCTAGAAGAAACTATGGCTACACCTTC
CDR3aa: CAWSGRDPRRNYGYTF

d_gene: .
j_gene: TRBJ1-2
abundance: .
v_gene: TRBV28
CDR3nt: TGTGCCAGCAGTTTGGAGGCGTATGGCTACACCTTC
CDR3aa: CASSLEAYGYTF

d_gene: TRBD2
j_gene: TRBJ2-2
abundance: many
v_gene: TRBV11-1
CDR3nt: TGTGCCAGCAGCTTGGGGACCGGGACTAGCGGGAGCGGGCTGTTTTTT
CDR3aa: CASSLGTGTSGSGLFF

d_gene: .
j_gene: TRBJ1-1
abundance: .
v_gene: TRBV30
CDR3nt: TGTGCCTGGAGTAGGAATTGGAGGAGGAACTCTGAACCTTTCTTT
CDR3aa: CAWSRNWRRNSEPFF

d_gene: .
j_gene: TRBJ2-7
abundance: once
v_gene: TRBV7-2
CDR3nt: TGTGCCAGCAGCTTAGGGCTAGTGGGCACCAACGAGCAGTACTTC
CDR3aa: CASSLGLVGTNEQYF

d_gene: .
j_gene: TRBJ2-7
abundance: many
v_gene: TRBV6-1
CDR3nt: TGTGCCAGCAGTGTGAGGGGCGAGCAGTACTTC
CDR3aa: CASSVRGEQYF

d_gene: .
j_gene: TRBJ2-7
abundance: many
v_gene: TRBV28
CDR3nt: TGTGCCAGCAGTTTATGCATCGGGGGGCGGTGCGAGCAGTACTTC
CDR3aa: CASSLCIGGRCEQYF

d_gene: .
j_gene: TRBJ2-5
abundance: many
v_gene: TRBV18
CDR3nt: TGTGCCAGCTCATGGGTCCTGGGCGAGACCCAGTACTTC
CDR3aa: CASSWVLGETQYF

d_gene: .
j_gene: TRBJ2-7
abundance: many
v_gene: TRBV6-2/TRBV6-3
CDR3nt: TGTGCCAGCAGTTACATCCTCGAGGCCGATTACGAGCAGTACTTC
CDR3aa: CASSYILEADYEQYF

d_gene: TRBD1
j_gene: TRBJ1-4
abundance: many
v_gene: TRBV4-1
CDR3nt: TGCGCCAGCAGCCAAGCTGTAGGCAGGGGGTTTGAAAAACTGTTTTTT
CDR3aa: CASSQAVGRGFEKLFF

d_gene: .
j_gene: TRBJ2-7
abundance: many
v_gene: TRBV7-2
CDR3nt: TGTGCCAGCAGCTTAGTGGTAGGGGAATACGAGCAGTACTTC
CDR3aa: CASSLVVGEYEQYF

d_gene: .
j_gene: TRBJ2-7
abundance: .
v_gene: TRBV9
CDR3nt: TGTGGGTGCAGCGGAGCCCTGACAGGCTCCTACGAGCAGTACTTC
CDR3aa: CGCSGALTGSYEQYF

d_gene: TRBD1
j_gene: TRBJ1-4
abundance: many
v_gene: TRBV20-1
CDR3nt: TGCAGTGCTAGATCCGGACAGGGCGATGAAAAACTGTTTTTT
CDR3aa: CSARSGQGDEKLFF

d_gene: .
j_gene: TRBJ1-2
abundance: many
v_gene: TRBV11-3
CDR3nt: TGTGCCAGCAGCTTACTACGAAGAGATGGCTACACCTTC
CDR3aa: CASSLLRRDGYTF

d_gene: .
j_gene: TRBJ1-1
abundance: many
v_gene: TRBV14
CDR3nt: TGTGCCAGCAGCCAGGGGAACACTGAAGCTTTCTTT
CDR3aa: CASSQGNTEAFF

d_gene: .
j_gene: TRBJ1-4
abundance: .
v_gene: TRBV20-1
CDR3nt: TGCAGTGCGAGTACGGGACTTAATGAAAAACTGTTTTTT
CDR3aa: CSASTGLNEKLFF